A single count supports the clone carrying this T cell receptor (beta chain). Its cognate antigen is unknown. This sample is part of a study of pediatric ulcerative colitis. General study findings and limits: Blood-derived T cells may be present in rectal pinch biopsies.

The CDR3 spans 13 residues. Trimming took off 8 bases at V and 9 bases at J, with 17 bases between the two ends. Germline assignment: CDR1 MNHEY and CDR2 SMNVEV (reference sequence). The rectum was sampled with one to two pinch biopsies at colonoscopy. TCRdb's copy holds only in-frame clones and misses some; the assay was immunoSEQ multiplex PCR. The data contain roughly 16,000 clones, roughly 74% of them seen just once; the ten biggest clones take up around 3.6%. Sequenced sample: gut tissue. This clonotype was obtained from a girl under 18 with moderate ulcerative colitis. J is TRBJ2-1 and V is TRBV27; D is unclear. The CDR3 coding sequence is TGTGCCAGCTGGCGGATCGGTTTTGGTGAGCAGTTCTTC. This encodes CASWRIGFGEQFF.